The 3 T cell receptor beta chains in this list originate from one sample, sequenced in a study of OX40 agonist ivuxolimab in advanced cancers. The repertoire was sequenced with immunoSEQ multiplex PCR; TCRdb's copy has only in-frame clones and lacks some. The table records fewer than 90,000 clones, just over 85% of them present only once. The starting material was CD4+ or CD8+ T cells sorted from blood, obtained in a trial of the OX40 agonist ivuxolimab. The receptor set was obtained from an adult with an advanced solid tumor such as melanoma, head and neck, liver or kidney cancer.

The V gene is TRBV5-8, the J gene TRBJ1-4; tentative D call: TRBD1 (5 bases). Trimming stripped 6 bases from V and 9 bases from J, with 18 bases between. Germline lookup yields CDR1 SGHTS and CDR2 YDEGEE. The CDR3 loop spans 14 amino acids. The CDR3 sequence is CASTMGGAEQKLFF. The CDR3 region has the DNA TGTGCCAGCACCATGGGAGGGGCCGAGCAAAAACTGTTTTTT.

The chain is built from TRBV18 and TRBJ2-3; D gene uncertain. This CDR3 region has 12 residues. Trimming took 4 bases from V and 2 from J, leaving 4 bases between them. Germline V gene data show CDR1 as KGHSH and CDR2 as LQKENI. The CDR3 protein is CASSRYTDTQYF. The DNA for the CDR3 is TGTGCCAGCTCACGATACACAGATACGCAGTATTTT.

The chain recombines TRBV7-2 with TRBJ1-3; 9 nucleotides align to TRBD1. Losses at the gene ends were 5 bases for V and 2 bases for J; bases not matched to a gene: 10. The CDR3 covers 17 residues. The germline V gene encodes CDR1 SGHTA and CDR2 FQGNSA. DNA for the CDR3: TGTGCCAGCAGCCAGTTGCCGGGACAGGGTGCTGGAAACACCATATATTTT. Protein product: CASSQLPGQGAGNTIYF.